This passage covers 23 T cell receptor beta chains from one sample sequenced in a study of T-cell memory formation after mild COVID-19. TCRdb passed the 5' RACE reads through MiXCR, listing each CDR3 protein once. The table records about 130,000 distinct CDR3 sequences, 5% to 6.5% of them present only once. Sequencing was performed on PBMCs or a T cell subset sorted from them (not recorded which). These receptor sequences come from an adult woman who had mild COVID-19 (a few samples of this study predate the infection). Cell type and time point are not known.

This clonotype was seen many times. The chain joins TRBV7-2 to TRBJ2-1, with D perhaps matching TRBD1 (6 bases). CDR1 is SGHTA and CDR2 is FQGNSA in the germline V gene. Trimming shortened V by 5 bases and J by 7 bases, and 9 bases separated the two germline ends. The CDR3 totals 12 residues. This CDR3 reads CASSPQGNEQFF. Here the CDR3 DNA reads TGTGCCAGCAGCCCCCAGGGGAATGAGCAGTTCTTC.

The chain uses TRBV12-3 or TRBV12-4 and TRBJ2-5, with D possibly called TRBD1 or TRBD2 (6 bases each). V lost 6 bases, J lost 5 bases, and 19 bases lay in between. The CDR3 has 15 amino acids. The DNA of the CDR3 is TGTGCCAGCAGCCTCCACCCGGGGGCGGGGGAGACCCAGTACTTC. This encodes CASSLHPGAGETQYF.

This clonotype was detected only a few times. This chain uses TRBV7-3 with TRBJ2-5; TRBD1 aligns across 7 bases. The germline CDR1 and CDR2 sequences are SGHTA and FQGTGA. The V segment lost 5 bases and the J segment 5 bases; nucleotides outside the gene matches: 8. The CDR3 runs 14 residues. CDR3 sequence: CASSVGGMGETQYF. In nucleotides, the CDR3 is TGTGCCAGCAGCGTAGGGGGCATGGGGGAGACCCAGTACTTC.

This clonotype appeared a few times. The chain couples TRBV11-2 to TRBJ1-2, with D perhaps matching TRBD1 (6 bases). The germline gives CDR1 SGHAT, CDR2 FQNNGV. The CDR3 runs to 15 residues. Trimming shortened V by 4 bases and J by 4 bases, and 16 bases separated the two germline ends. The DNA of the CDR3 is TGTGCCAGCAGCTCAACAGGGAGGGCTGGCTATGGCTACACCTTC. Residues: CASSSTGRAGYGYTF. Together with reference TRBV11-2 and TRBJ1-2, the CDR3 gives the full variable domain: EAGVAQSPRYKIIEKRQSVAFWCNPISGHATLYWYQQILGQGPKLLIQFQNNGVVDDSQLPKDRFSAERLKGVDSTLKIQPAKLEDSAVYLCASSSTGRAGYGYTFGSGTRLTVV.

This clonotype was counted ten times or more. The V gene is TRBV7-6, the J gene TRBJ1-5; 8 bases align to TRBD1. CDR3 length: 14 amino acids. Germline CDR1 is SGHVS and CDR2 is FNYEAQ. V was pared by 5 bases and J by 7 bases, with 7 bases of the junction left unmatched. DNA of the CDR3: TGTGCCAGCAGCGGGGCAGGGGGCGGGCAGCCCCAGCATTTT. Its translation is CASSGAGGGQPQHF.

The CDR3 reads CASSSTGGHYGYTF. In nucleotides, the CDR3 is TGTGCCAGCAGTTCCACAGGGGGCCACTATGGCTACACCTTC. The rearrangement uses TRBV12-3 or TRBV12-4 and TRBJ1-2; 9 bases match TRBD1. This CDR3 spans 14 amino acids. J lost 3 bases, V lost 4 bases, and 3 bases had no gene match.

This clonotype was counted ten times or more. The chain carries TRBV29-1 and TRBJ2-2; TRBD1 might be the D (6 bases). The V end was cut by 3 bases, the J end by 1 base, with 9 bases between. Germline assignment: CDR1 SQVTM and CDR2 ANQGSEA. This CDR3 contains 14 residues. CDR3 bases: TGCAGCGTTGAGGACAGTTGGAACACCGGGGAGCTGTTTTTT. This translates into CSVEDSWNTGELFF.

The V and J genes are TRBV6-5 and TRBJ2-1; 12 bases match TRBD2. V was pared by 6 bases and J by 0 bases, with 15 bases of the junction left unmatched. The CDR3 consists of 20 residues. Per the germline V gene, CDR1 is MNHEY and CDR2 is SVGAGI. In DNA, the CDR3 is TGTGCCAGCAGAGGCAGCCCGGGACTAGCGGGTGCAAACTCCTACAATGAGCAGTTCTTC. It translates to CASRGSPGLAGANSYNEQFF.

This clonotype was detected a few times. CDR3 region: CASSFEFGTAGKETQYF. The CDR3 nucleotides are TGTGCCAGCAGTTTTGAGTTCGGGACGGCAGGGAAGGAGACCCAGTACTTC. This rearrangement joins TRBV12-3 or TRBV12-4 to TRBJ2-5; D possibly matches TRBD1 or TRBD2 (5 bases each). Trimming stripped 3 bases from V and 5 bases from J, with 22 bases between. The CDR3 is 17 residues long.

The chain employs TRBV24-1 and TRBJ2-5; 12 bases map to TRBD1. The germline V gene has CDR1 KGHDR and CDR2 SFDVKD. The CDR3 spans 15 residues. J was trimmed by 4 bases and V by 4 bases; bases with no gene match: 3. The DNA for the CDR3 is TGTGCCACCAGTGAGGGACAGGGGGCTAGAGAGACCCAGTACTTC. Protein product: CATSEGQGARETQYF.

The chain uses TRBV19 and TRBJ2-2, with a tentative D call TRBD1 (6 bases). Looked up from germline, CDR1 is LNHDA and CDR2 is SQIVND (reference sequence). V was cut by 3 bases and J by 5 bases, with 10 bases left in between. The CDR3 is 14 amino acids. The CDR3 bases are TGTGCCAGTAGTATTCTACAGGGAACCGGGGAGCTGTTTTTT. It codes for CASSILQGTGELFF.

The table lists this clonotype with a few counts. This sequence joins TRBV12-3 or TRBV12-4 and TRBJ2-1; D tentatively reads TRBD1 or TRBD2 (5 bases each). Trimming removed 7 bases at V and 4 bases at J, with 11 bases between. There are 13 residues in the CDR3. This chain's CDR3 is CASNLGPYNEQFF. As DNA, the CDR3 is TGTGCCAGCAACCTGGGACCGTACAATGAGCAGTTCTTC.

This clonotype was observed many times. This chain connects TRBV4-3 to TRBJ2-7; 9 bases agree with TRBD2. The ends lost 0 bases at V and 1 base at J; junction bases unmatched: 7. Germline lookup yields CDR1 LGHNA and CDR2 YSLEER. The CDR3 contains 17 residues. CDR3 nucleotide sequence: TGCGCCAGCAGCCAAGATCTACAAGCGGGAGGTTCCTACGAGCAGTACTTC. Protein sequence: CASSQDLQAGGSYEQYF.

The chain combines TRBV5-1 with TRBJ2-3, with a tentative D call TRBD2 (6 bases). V lost 7 bases and J 3 bases, leaving 15 bases between the germline ends. Germline-derived CDR1 and CDR2 are SGHRS and YFSETQ. There are 14 residues in the CDR3. The CDR3 nucleotides are TGCGCCAGCTTTGGCGGGGATGCGACAGATACGCAGTATTTT. Translation: CASFGGDATDTQYF.

The rearrangement uses TRBV24-1 and TRBJ2-1; D gene ambiguous. Trimming stripped 2 bases from V and 7 bases from J, with 11 bases between. Germline CDR1 and CDR2: KGHDR and SFDVKD. The CDR3 covers 14 residues. The CDR3 DNA reads TGTGCCACCAGTGATTACCCGGGCTCGAATGAGCAGTTCTTC. This translates into CATSDYPGSNEQFF.

The rearrangement joins TRBV5-1 to TRBJ1-2; TRBD1 is a possible D gene (6 bases). V gave up 4 bases and J gave up 5 bases, with 9 bases separating them. From germline, CDR1 is SGHRS and CDR2 YFSETQ. The CDR3 extends over 12 amino acids. The CDR3 protein is CASSPQGYGYTF. DNA for the CDR3: TGCGCCAGCAGCCCACAGGGATATGGCTACACCTTC. Looking up the rest from reference TRBV5-1 and TRBJ1-2 gives the full variable domain: KAGVTQTPRYLIKTRGQQVTLSCSPISGHRSVSWYQQTPGQGLQFLFEYFSETQRNKGNFPGRFSGRQFSNSRSEMNVSTLELGDSALYLCASSPQGYGYTFGSGTRLTVV.

This clonotype has ten or more counts. The V call is TRBV5-6, the J call TRBJ1-5, with 7 bases fitting TRBD1. This CDR3 spans 16 amino acids. CDR1 and CDR2 from the germline V gene are SGHDT and YYEEEE. J lost 1 base, V lost 1 base, and 5 bases had no gene match. The DNA of the CDR3 is TGTGCCAGCAGCTTGTTTCGAGGGGGCAGCAATCAGCCCCAGCATTTT. It yields the protein CASSLFRGGSNQPQHF.

This clonotype was recorded a few times. The genes are TRBV12-3 or TRBV12-4 and TRBJ1-1; D is ambiguous. The CDR3 has 13 amino acids. Trimming took 6 bases from V and 1 from J, leaving 9 bases between them. CDR3 sequence: CASSGRWNTEAFF. DNA of the CDR3: TGTGCCAGCAGCGGACGGTGGAACACTGAAGCTTTCTTT.

This clonotype was observed at least ten times. The chain joins TRBV5-5 to TRBJ2-2, with TRBD1 matching 7 bases. The CDR3 is made up of 15 amino acids. Germline trimming cut 6 bases from V and 3 bases from J; bases unmatched to any gene: 8. Germline assignment: CDR1 SGHKS and CDR2 YYEKEE (reference sequence). This CDR3 reads CASTQGGGHTGELFF. The DNA for the CDR3 is TGTGCCAGCACACAAGGGGGCGGGCACACCGGGGAGCTGTTTTTT.

The gene calls are TRBV5-1 and TRBJ1-2, with D hard to call. The CDR3 contains 12 residues. CDR1 is SGHRS and CDR2 is YFSETQ in the germline V gene. The ends were cut back, 7 bases at V and 8 bases at J, with 15 bases in the middle. This chain's CDR3 is CASSLEDEGYTF. In nucleotides, the CDR3 is TGCGCCAGCTCCCTTGAGGACGAGGGCTACACCTTC.

The chain combines TRBV7-9 with TRBJ1-2; D is possibly TRBD1 (5 bases). Deletions cut 1 base from V and 6 bases from J, with 9 bases between. The CDR3 runs 13 residues. In germline, CDR1 is SEHNR, CDR2 FQNEAQ (reference sequence). DNA for the CDR3: TGTGCCAGCAGCTTAGGTTCGGGGGATGGCTACACCTTC. This translates into CASSLGSGDGYTF.

The rearrangement links TRBV20-1 to TRBJ1-5; no definite D call. The CDR3 consists of 11 residues. V was pared by 1 base and J by 11 bases, with 9 bases between. Germline V gene data show CDR1 as DFQATT and CDR2 as SNEGSKA (reference sequence). The CDR3: CSARGRLAQHF. The DNA for the CDR3 is TGCAGTGCTAGAGGCCGATTGGCCCAGCATTTT.

This chain uses TRBV6-2 or TRBV6-3 with TRBJ2-1, with D tentatively TRBD1 (5 bases). Trimming took 3 bases from V and 6 from J, leaving 18 bases between them. The CDR3 is made up of 16 amino acids. Germline V lookup: CDR1 MNHEY, CDR2 SVGEGT. In nucleotides, the CDR3 is TGTGCCAGCAGTTATCGGCAGGGCACTACTGGCAATGAGCAGTTCTTC. This codes for CASSYRQGTTGNEQFF.